Listed here are 28 T cell receptor beta chains from one sample, sequenced in a study of blood T cell repertoires in COVID-19. Sequencing was performed with immunoSEQ multiplex PCR; in TCRdb, only in-frame clones are kept and a portion is missing. Here the sample spans about 270,000 clones, roughly 87% being singletons. Sequencing was performed on peripheral blood. These receptors were taken from a human donor in a cohort sampled during active COVID-19.

The rearrangement joins TRBV28 to TRBJ2-5; 8 bases align to TRBD2. The CDR3 length is 16 residues. Germline-derived CDR1 and CDR2 are MDHEN and SYDVKM. V lost 4 bases and J lost 1; bases outside the gene matches: 8. DNA of the CDR3: TGTGCCAGCAGTTCATCCCCGGGACTAGGCCAAGAGACCCAGTACTTC. Protein: CASSSSPGLGQETQYF.

This chain joins TRBV28 and TRBJ2-1, with a possible D match to TRBD2 (6 bases). CDR3 size: 15 residues. V lost 3 bases, J lost 7 bases, and 16 bases lay in between. Germline lookup yields CDR1 MDHEN and CDR2 SYDVKM. CDR3 sequence reads: CASSFGSALTNEQFF. The CDR3 region has the DNA TGTGCCAGCAGTTTCGGGAGCGCTTTAACGAATGAGCAGTTCTTC.

J is TRBJ2-1 and V is TRBV6-5, with 9 bases matching TRBD2. The V segment lost 8 bases and the J segment 5 bases; nucleotides outside the gene matches: 10. The CDR3 has 15 amino acids. In germline, CDR1 is MNHEY, CDR2 SVGAGI. DNA of the CDR3: TGTGCCAGCCGGACTCTAGCGGGACCAAACAATGAGCAGTTCTTC. The encoded protein is CASRTLAGPNNEQFF.

For the CDR3, the DNA is TGTGCCAGCAGTTACAGGGGTAACGATTCACCCCTCCACTTT. Translated, it gives CASSYRGNDSPLHF. V gene TRBV6-2 or TRBV6-3 combines with J gene TRBJ1-6, with D possibly TRBD1 on 5 matching bases. The V end lost 2 bases, the J end lost 8 bases, and 10 bases lay between the germline ends. This CDR3 is 14 amino acids long. The germline V gene encodes CDR1 MNHEY and CDR2 SVGEGT.

The gene calls are TRBV5-1 and TRBJ2-3, with TRBD2 matching over 13 bases. The CDR3 runs to 18 residues. Germline trimming cut 4 bases from V and 5 bases from J; bases unmatched to any gene: 13. Germline V CDR1 and CDR2: SGHRS, YFSETQ. CDR3 sequence reads: CASSPEGLAGVGRDTQYF. CDR3 nucleotides: TGCGCCAGCAGCCCGGAAGGACTAGCGGGAGTAGGGAGAGATACGCAGTATTTT. Full variable domain (remainder filled in from reference TRBV5-1 and TRBJ2-3): KAGVTQTPRYLIKTRGQQVTLSCSPISGHRSVSWYQQTPGQGLQFLFEYFSETQRNKGNFPGRFSGRQFSNSRSEMNVSTLELGDSALYLCASSPEGLAGVGRDTQYFGPGTRLTVL.

The rearrangement joins TRBV29-1 to TRBJ2-2; TRBD1 aligns across 7 bases. V trimming: 7 bases; J trimming: 3 bases; junction bases outside the gene matches: 2. The CDR3 spans 12 residues. Germline V gives CDR1 SQVTM, CDR2 ANQGSEA. CDR3 coding DNA: TGCAGCGGGACAGGTGACACCGGGGAGCTGTTTTTT. Amino acids: CSGTGDTGELFF.

This clone has a handful of counts. V gene TRBV14 combines with J gene TRBJ2-7, with a weak D call TRBD2 (5 bases). The ends were cut back, 1 base at V and 6 bases at J, with 13 bases in the middle. Germline-derived CDR1 and CDR2 are SGHDN and FVKESK. The CDR3 is 14 residues long. Here the CDR3 reads CASSQARGVGEQYF. CDR3 DNA sequence: TGTGCCAGCAGCCAAGCTCGGGGAGTCGGCGAGCAGTACTTC.

The gene calls are TRBV6-5 and TRBJ2-7; 11 bases line up with TRBD2. Germline V gene lookup returns CDR1 MNHEY and CDR2 SVGAGI. After removal of 6 bases from V and 6 bases from J, the junction contained 10 bases not matched to a gene. The CDR3 consists of 15 residues. The CDR3: CASSPRTSGFSEQYF. CDR3 nucleotides: TGTGCCAGCAGCCCCCGGACTAGCGGGTTCTCCGAGCAGTACTTC.

The chain couples TRBV15 to TRBJ2-1; 7 bases agree with TRBD2. V lost 6 bases and J lost 10; bases outside the gene matches: 6. The CDR3 is 12 residues long. Germline CDR1 and CDR2: LNHNV and YYDKDF (reference sequence). The CDR3 reads CATRGRGNEQFF. CDR3 DNA sequence: TGTGCCACCAGAGGGAGGGGAAACGAGCAGTTCTTC.

This clone is a singleton in its sample. This CDR3 is CASSAGGGATYEQYF. Here the CDR3 DNA reads TGTGCCAGCAGCGCGGGAGGAGGAGCAACCTACGAGCAGTACTTC. The gene calls are TRBV9 and TRBJ2-7; 7 bases map to TRBD2. CDR3 size: 15 residues. Per germline, CDR1 SGDLS and CDR2 YYNGEE. Trimming removed 3 bases from V and 2 bases from J; junction bases left unmatched: 8. Based on the CDR3 plus reference TRBV9 and TRBJ2-7, the full variable domain is DSGVTQTPKHLITATGQRVTLRCSPRSGDLSVYWYQQSLDQGLQFLIQYYNGEERAKGNILERFSAQQFPDLHSELNLSSLELGDSALYFCASSAGGGATYEQYFGPGTRLTVT.

In regard to this clone: An end of the junction does not agree with germline; a read error may underlie this. The rearrangement links TRBV19 to TRBJ1-5, with TRBD1 matching 7 bases. The CDR3 extends over 14 amino acids. Looked up from germline, CDR1 is LNHDA and CDR2 is SQIVND (reference sequence). In DNA, the CDR3 is TGTGCCAGCAGACAGGGCGGCGGCAAGCAGCCCCAGCATTTT. Translating it yields CASRQGGGKQPQHF.

The chain carries TRBV11-2 and TRBJ2-7; D is perhaps TRBD1 (5 bases). CDR1 and CDR2 (germline): SGHAT, FQNNGV. CDR3 length: 14 amino acids. Trimming removed 1 base from V and 7 bases from J, with 14 bases in between. As DNA, the CDR3 is TGTGCCAGCAGCTTAGTTGCCCAGGGCCGGGAGCAGTACTTC. It yields the protein CASSLVAQGREQYF.

This chain uses TRBV19 with TRBJ2-2; 7 nucleotides agree with TRBD1. This CDR3 is built from 15 residues. Germline V gene sequence: CDR1 LNHDA, CDR2 SQIVND (reference sequence). V lost 3 bases to trimming and J lost 6 bases; unmatched junction nucleotides: 7. This CDR3 is CASSIQTGLAGELFF. The CDR3 DNA follows: TGTGCCAGTAGTATTCAGACAGGGCTGGCCGGGGAGCTGTTTTTT.

The V call is TRBV7-2, the J call TRBJ2-1; 9 nucleotides align to TRBD2. The CDR3 runs to 17 residues. In germline, CDR1 is SGHTA, CDR2 FQGNSA. V shed 2 bases, J shed 1 base, and the junction held 6 bases outside the gene matches. CDR3 loop: CASSLIGTSGSYNEQFF. The CDR3 nucleotides are TGTGCCAGCAGCTTAATCGGCACTAGCGGGTCCTACAATGAGCAGTTCTTC.

The V call is TRBV9, the J call TRBJ2-1; 8 bases fit TRBD2. Germline V gene sequence: CDR1 SGDLS, CDR2 YYNGEE. V dropped 0 bases and J dropped 3; count of bases not matched to a gene: 2. The CDR3 extends over 15 amino acids. The CDR3 spells CASSVASGFYNEQFF. CDR3 sequence (DNA): TGTGCCAGCAGCGTAGCTAGCGGGTTCTACAATGAGCAGTTCTTC.

With respect to this clone: The sample holds other DNA sequences that translate to the same CDR3. The J gene is TRBJ1-2, the V gene TRBV28; 8 bases fit TRBD1. This CDR3 region has 15 residues. Trimming removed 5 bases from V and 4 bases from J; junction bases left unmatched: 9. The germline V gene encodes CDR1 MDHEN and CDR2 SYDVKM. CDR3 protein: CASSRIRGRLYGYTF. The DNA for the CDR3 is TGTGCCAGCAGTCGTATCAGGGGGCGGCTCTATGGCTACACCTTC.

The chain employs TRBV3-1 (or the pseudogene TRBV3-2) and TRBJ1-1; 8 nucleotides line up with TRBD1. Germline trimming cut 6 bases from V and 1 base from J; bases unmatched to any gene: 7. Germline assignment: CDR1 LGHDT and CDR2 YNNKEL (reference sequence). The CDR3 sequence is 15 residues long. The CDR3 is CASRGTGLPNTEAFF. The CDR3 region has the DNA TGTGCCAGCAGGGGGACAGGTCTCCCGAACACTGAAGCTTTCTTT.

CDR3 sequence (DNA): TGCGCCAGCAAACCGCAGGGGGTTGTCGGTGAAAAACTGTTTTTT. Protein sequence: CASKPQGVVGEKLFF. The rearrangement joins TRBV5-1 to TRBJ1-4, with 7 positions matching TRBD1. V shed 6 bases and J 7 bases; nucleotides not matched to a gene: 12. The CDR3 consists of 15 residues. The V gene's germline CDR1 is SGHRS and CDR2 YFSETQ. The full variable domain, completed using reference TRBV5-1 and TRBJ1-4, is KAGVTQTPRYLIKTRGQQVTLSCSPISGHRSVSWYQQTPGQGLQFLFEYFSETQRNKGNFPGRFSGRQFSNSRSEMNVSTLELGDSALYLCASKPQGVVGEKLFFGSGTQLSVL.

This rearrangement joins TRBV5-1 to TRBJ2-7; 11 nucleotides match TRBD2. V dropped 0 bases and J dropped 4; count of bases not matched to a gene: 3. The CDR3 loop spans 15 amino acids. CDR1 and CDR2 from the germline V gene are SGHRS and YFSETQ. CDR3: CASSLGGLAEYEQYF. CDR3 DNA sequence: TGCGCCAGCAGCTTGGGGGGACTAGCGGAATACGAGCAGTACTTC.

The rearrangement joins TRBV3-1 (or the pseudogene TRBV3-2) to TRBJ2-5, with 8 positions matching TRBD2. The junction had 18 bases not matched to a gene; V was cut back by 4 bases and J by 2 bases. The CDR3 consists of 19 residues. Germline loops: CDR1 LGHDT, CDR2 YNNKEL (reference sequence). CDR3 nucleotides: TGTGCCAGCAGCCCGCCTAGCGGGTTTTTTTGGGGTACTCAAGAGACCCAGTACTTC. Translation gives CASSPPSGFFWGTQETQYF.

This clone was counted a few times. The V and J genes are TRBV6-1 and TRBJ2-2, with D unclear. V shed 1 base and J shed 5 bases, with 5 bases lying between them. CDR3 size: 13 residues. From germline, CDR1 is MNHNS and CDR2 SASEGT. CDR3 region: CASSEVSTGELFF. The DNA of the CDR3 is TGTGCCAGCAGTGAAGTCTCTACCGGGGAGCTGTTTTTT.

V gene TRBV7-9 combines with J gene TRBJ2-3, with D perhaps matching TRBD1 (5 bases). With 2 bases removed from V and 2 bases from J, the gap between germline ends came to 8 bases. The V gene's germline CDR1 is SEHNR and CDR2 FQNEAQ (reference sequence). The CDR3 has 14 amino acids. CDR3 bases: TGTGCCAGCAGCTTATTACAGGACACAGATACGCAGTATTTT. Translating it yields CASSLLQDTDTQYF.

The rearrangement uses TRBV4-3 and TRBJ2-2; D may be TRBD1 (5 bases). This CDR3 region has 15 residues. The V gene lost 0 bases and the J gene lost 4 bases, with 9 bases spanning the gap. Germline CDR1 reads LGHNA; CDR2 reads YSLEER. CDR3 protein: CASSQDFRVTGELFF. CDR3 sequence (DNA): TGCGCCAGCAGCCAAGATTTCAGGGTCACCGGGGAGCTGTTTTTT.

The CDR3: CASSRTGRFTEAFF. In DNA, the CDR3 is TGTGCCAGCAGCCGGACAGGGAGGTTTACTGAAGCTTTCTTT. V is TRBV7-9 and J is TRBJ1-1; 8 bases are shared with TRBD1. This CDR3 is 14 amino acids long. V gave up 5 bases and J gave up 5 bases; unmatched junction bases: 7. Germline assignment: CDR1 SEHNR and CDR2 FQNEAQ (reference sequence). Filled out from reference TRBV7-9 and TRBJ1-1, the complete variable domain reads DTGVSQNPRHKITKRGQNVTFRCDPISEHNRLYWYRQTLGQGPEFLTYFQNEAQLEKSRLLSDRFSAERPKGSFSTLEIQRTEQGDSAMYLCASSRTGRFTEAFFGQGTRLTVV.

This clone was detected once. The V and J genes are TRBV3-1 (or the pseudogene TRBV3-2) and TRBJ2-3, with 8 bases lining up with TRBD2. The germline V gene has CDR1 LGHDT and CDR2 YNNKEL (reference sequence). This CDR3 is built from 20 residues. Trimming took 5 bases from V and 1 from J; bases not matched to a gene: 20. CDR3 residues: CASSFKLKRESQKCTDTQYF. Here the CDR3 DNA reads TGTGCCAGCAGCTTTAAGCTAAAGCGGGAGTCACAAAAGTGCACAGATACGCAGTATTTT.

The rearrangement joins TRBV4-1 to TRBJ2-1; 9 bases align to TRBD1. The length of the CDR3 is 19 residues. Germline values: CDR1 MGHRA, CDR2 YSYEKL. With V trimmed by 0 bases and J by 5 bases, 14 bases remained unmatched. The CDR3 loop reads CASSQEGAYRGPLNNEQFF. The CDR3 coding sequence is TGCGCCAGCAGCCAAGAAGGGGCCTACAGGGGGCCACTAAACAATGAGCAGTTCTTC.

This clone came up a few times. The chain employs TRBV6-1 and TRBJ1-1, with D maybe TRBD1 (5 bases). Germline assignment: CDR1 MNHNS and CDR2 SASEGT. The CDR3 is 12 residues long. Trimming cost V 10 bases and J 7 bases, with 16 bases left between them. The CDR3 here is CATKGPVGEAFF. CDR3 coding DNA: TGTGCCACCAAGGGGCCGGTGGGTGAAGCTTTCTTT.

This clone came up once. The J gene is TRBJ1-3, the V gene TRBV3-1 (or the pseudogene TRBV3-2), with D uncertain. This CDR3 contains 15 residues. V was cut by 1 base and J by 5 bases, with 12 bases left in between. Germline values: CDR1 LGHDT, CDR2 YNNKEL (reference sequence). The CDR3 is CASSQGASPRNTIYF. The CDR3 DNA reads TGTGCCAGCAGCCAAGGTGCCAGTCCCCGAAACACCATATATTTT.